Listed below are T cell receptor beta chains from one sample, sequenced in a study of blood T cell repertoires in COVID-19. Profiling relied on immunoSEQ multiplex PCR, and the TCRdb table lists in-frame clones only, not all of them. Here the sample spans about 98,000 clones, 80% to 95% being singletons. Sequences were obtained from peripheral blood. Receptors originate from a woman aged 45-59 years with COVID-19, enrolled during active disease. Each CDR3 is given with its conserved first and last residue. The D gene is left open where the match is weak. A clone size is listed for some rows: how often the clone was seen (once, few, many), or a class if it is expanded.

TRBV7-3	TRBD2	TRBJ2-3	-	TGTGCCAGCAGCGGACTAGCGGGGCTGTATTTT	CASSGLAGLYF
TRBV25-1	TRBD1	TRBJ2-7	-	TGTGCCAGCGGCAACAGGGGCACCTACGAGCAGTACTTC	CASGNRGTYEQYF
TRBV10-3	-	TRBJ2-1	-	TGTGCCATCAGCTCCCCCCAGGGGTACTACAATGAGCAGTTCTTC	CAISSPQGYYNEQFF
TRBV5-1	TRBD1	TRBJ1-2	-	TGCGCCAGCAGCTCATGGTGGGACAGGGGGGCGTCGACTAACTATGGCTACACCTTC	CASSSWWDRGASTNYGYTF
TRBV7-3	-	TRBJ2-2	-	TGTGCCAGCAGCTCAAACGAGGCTGGAGGCGGCGTCATGGCCGGGGAGCTGTTTTTT	CASSSNEAGGGVMAGELFF
TRBV2	TRBD1	TRBJ1-1	-	TGTGCCAGCAGTGAACCCCGGCGGGACAGGGGGCGGAACACTGAAGCTTTCTTT	CASSEPRRDRGRNTEAFF
TRBV19	TRBD1	TRBJ1-5	-	TGTGCCACAAACGACAGGGAAAATCAGCCCCAGCATTTT	CATNDRENQPQHF
TRBV10-3	TRBD1	TRBJ2-1	-	TGTGCCATCAGTTCTTCCCGGACAGGGACATACAATGAGCAGTTCTTC	CAISSSRTGTYNEQFF
TRBV7-2	-	TRBJ2-1	-	TGTGCCAGCAGCCCCCACAGGGCCCCCCCCTACAATGAGCAGTTCTTC	CASSPHRAPPYNEQFF
TRBV7-2	TRBD1	TRBJ1-1	once	TGTGCCAGCAGCACATCGGGACAGGGGGCAAGGGCTTTCTTT	CASSTSGQGARAFF
TRBV4-3	-	TRBJ2-7	-	TGCGCCAGCAGCCAAGCCACTTTGAGCTCCTACGAGCAGTACTTC	CASSQATLSSYEQYF
TRBV5-8	-	TRBJ1-1	-	TGTGCCAGCCCGCAACCCGAGGGGGACACTGAAGCTTTCTTT	CASPQPEGDTEAFF
TRBV5-1	-	TRBJ2-1	-	TGCGCCAGCAGCTTGGATGGGGGCGGTGAGCAGTTCTTC	CASSLDGGGEQFF
TRBV2	TRBD1	TRBJ1-1	-	TGTGCCAGCAGTGAGCGTGGGACAGGGTCCACTGAAGCTTTCTTT	CASSERGTGSTEAFF
TRBV5-5	TRBD1	TRBJ1-6	-	TGTGCCAGCAGCGTCTCGGGACAGGCAAATTCACCCCTCCACTTT	CASSVSGQANSPLHF
TRBV10-3	TRBD1	TRBJ1-6	once	TGTGCCATCAGAGCGACAGGGAATGATAATTCACCCCTCCACTTT	CAIRATGNDNSPLHF
TRBV5-8	-	TRBJ1-1	-	TGTGCCAGCTACGAAACAGGGCTCACTGAAGCTTTCTTT	CASYETGLTEAFF
TRBV20-1	-	TRBJ1-1	-	TGCAGTGCTAGTGGGCTGACAGCCCTTAACACTGAAGCTTTCTTT	CSASGLTALNTEAFF
TRBV24-1	-	TRBJ1-5	-	TGTGCCACCTCCGACAGGTGGGGGAATCAGCCCCAGCATTTT	CATSDRWGNQPQHF
TRBV19	-	TRBJ1-4	-	TGTGCCAGTAGTATCCGCCTACCGGTCGTGCGGACTAATGAAAAACTGTTTTTT	CASSIRLPVVRTNEKLFF
TRBV2	TRBD1	TRBJ1-2	-	TGTGCCAGCAGCGAGTTACAGACAGGGAATAATGGCTACACCTTC	CASSELQTGNNGYTF
TRBV7-9	-	TRBJ2-3	-	TGTGCCAGCAGCTTAGTGGCTGACTCAGATACGCAGTATTTT	CASSLVADSDTQYF
TRBV5-6	TRBD1	TRBJ1-6	-	TGTGCCAGCAGCTTGAGTACGAGGACAGGCAATTCACCCCTCCACTTT	CASSLSTRTGNSPLHF
TRBV5-4	-	TRBJ2-6	-	TGTGCCAGCAGCCAAACAGGGTCCGGGGCCAACGTCCTGACTTTC	CASSQTGSGANVLTF
TRBV24-1	-	TRBJ2-3	-	TGTGCCACCGGAGAGGGAGGCGATACGCAGTATTTT	CATGEGGDTQYF
TRBV28	-	TRBJ1-2	-	TGTGCCAGCAGTTTAAACCCGACAGGCTATGGCTACACCTTC	CASSLNPTGYGYTF
TRBV4-1	TRBD1	TRBJ2-7	-	TGCGCCAGCAGCCTTTTATTTCTCCCGGGACAGGTCTCCTACGAGCAGTACTTC	CASSLLFLPGQVSYEQYF
TRBV24-1	-	TRBJ1-2	-	TGTGCCACCAGTGATACAGGGAACTATGGCTACACCTTC	CATSDTGNYGYTF
TRBV6-2/TRBV6-3	-	TRBJ2-7	-	TGTGCCAGCAGTACCCAGGTTAAGATATCCTACGAGCAGTACTTC	CASSTQVKISYEQYF
TRBV5-1	TRBD1	TRBJ1-2	-	TGCGCCAGCAGCTTTGACGGACAGGGGTGGGGTGGCTACACCTTC	CASSFDGQGWGGYTF
TRBV19	-	TRBJ2-1	once	TGTGCCAGTAGTATGCCCCCCAACGCAGTGATAAACAATGAGCAGTTCTTC	CASSMPPNAVINNEQFF
TRBV7-2	TRBD1	TRBJ1-1	-	TGTGCCAGCAGCCACAGGGGGGCGAACACTGAAGCTTTCTTT	CASSHRGANTEAFF
TRBV2	-	TRBJ1-1	-	TGTGCCAGCAGTGAAGCGGCAGGGGTTAACACTGAAGCTTTCTTT	CASSEAAGVNTEAFF
TRBV11-2	-	TRBJ1-6	-	TGTGCCAGCAGCTTGACGGGAAGCTCCTATAATTCACCCCTCCACTTT	CASSLTGSSYNSPLHF
TRBV11-2	-	TRBJ1-5	-	TGTGCCAGCAGCTTAGAGCCCCGACGGGGGCCCCAGCATTTT	CASSLEPRRGPQHF